This T cell receptor (beta chain) comes out of a study of control samples from healthy donors and cancer patients (dated by TCRdb to the early 2020s). Points on this clone: What antigen it recognizes has not been identified. No much larger clonotype is one base removed from it; base qualities were not supplied.

Library preparation was by the immunoSEQ multiplex PCR assay. TCRdb holds this immuneACCESS table with in-frame rearrangements only. Some clones are missing; in checked studies, unresolved V genes explain under half, and the rest has no known cause. In this sample the table shows 75,000 to 100,000 clones, roughly 88% of which occur a single time. The top ten clonotypes cover 13% to 15% of the sample. The sequenced sample consisted of blood. This TCR was sampled from a young man in good health.

The DNA reads TGTGCCAGCAGTTCTGGTAGTGAGCAGTTCTTC. This encodes CASSSGSEQFF. The chain joins TRBV27 to TRBJ2-1, with no reliable assignment of the D segment. For CDR1 and CDR2, the germline V gene (reference sequence) lists MNHEY and SMNVEV. V is cut by 4 bases and J by 9 bases, and the space between the germline ends is 7 bases. The CDR3, from cysteine to phenylalanine, totals 11 residues. Kept here is only the CDR3 DNA, which spans 33 bases and is read in frame from base 1.